The rows below give T cell receptor beta chains drawn from one sample of a study of blood T cell repertoires in COVID-19. TCRdb's copy holds only in-frame clones and misses some; the assay was immunoSEQ multiplex PCR. The table has around 75,000 clones, roughly 91% seen once. Sequencing was done on a sample of peripheral blood. The receptor source for this set is a human donor in a cohort sampled during active COVID-19. The CDR3 runs from the conserved cysteine through the conserved F or W. Each record gives: CDR3 length, D gene, J gene, V gene, CDR3 protein, CDR3 DNA. The D gene is left open where the match is weak.

16 | TRBD2 | TRBJ2-2 | TRBV5-4 | CASSPAGLAGGGELFF | TGTGCCAGCAGCCCCGCGGGACTAGCGGGAGGAGGGGAGCTGTTTTTT
13 | . | TRBJ1-1 | TRBV3-1/TRBV3-2 | CASRSAGNTEAFF | TGTGCCAGCAGGTCAGCAGGGAACACTGAAGCTTTCTTT
15 | . | TRBJ2-3 | TRBV19 | CASSIMASETDTQYF | TGTGCCAGTAGTATCATGGCTAGCGAGACAGATACGCAGTATTTT
19 | TRBD2 | TRBJ2-1 | TRBV4-2 | CASSQVPAGGIHPYNEQFF | TGTGCCAGCAGCCAAGTTCCAGCGGGAGGTATACACCCCTACAATGAGCAGTTCTTC
17 | TRBD1 | TRBJ2-1 | TRBV6-2/TRBV6-3 | CASSYGGGQKSYNEQFF | TGTGCCAGCAGTTACGGTGGGGGACAGAAGTCATACAATGAGCAGTTCTTC
16 | TRBD1 | TRBJ2-5 | TRBV6-6 | CASSQTGTGGGETQYF | TGTGCCAGCAGTCAGACCGGGACAGGGGGGGGAGAGACCCAGTACTTC
15 | . | TRBJ2-1 | TRBV5-4 | CASSQGGSSYNEQFF | TGTGCCAGCAGCCAGGGAGGCAGCTCCTACAATGAGCAGTTCTTC
16 | TRBD1 | TRBJ2-5 | TRBV4-2 | CASSQDEGTGLGTQYF | TGTGCCAGCAGCCAAGATGAAGGGACAGGCTTGGGGACCCAGTACTTC
14 | . | TRBJ1-2 | TRBV19 | CASRVDIDNYGYTF | TGTGCCAGTAGGGTCGACATAGATAACTATGGCTACACCTTC
16 | . | TRBJ2-6 | TRBV21-1 | CASSTVAHSGANVLTF | TGTGCCAGCAGCACAGTGGCCCACTCTGGGGCCAACGTCCTGACTTTC
15 | . | TRBJ2-5 | TRBV28 | CASSLRGDHQETQYF | TGTGCCAGCAGTTTACGCGGGGACCACCAAGAGACCCAGTACTTC
15 | TRBD2 | TRBJ2-1 | TRBV2 | CASSAFAGGNNEQFF | TGTGCCAGCAGTGCGTTCGCGGGAGGGAACAATGAGCAGTTCTTC
14 | . | TRBJ2-1 | TRBV25-1 | CASSVRVEDNEQFF | TGTGCCAGCAGTGTCCGGGTGGAAGACAATGAGCAGTTCTTC
15 | . | TRBJ2-7 | TRBV6-5 | CASSYSRGSGYEQYF | TGTGCCAGCAGTTACTCGAGAGGGAGTGGATACGAGCAGTACTTC
15 | TRBD1 | TRBJ1-4 | TRBV27 | CASSPTGATNEKLFF | TGTGCCAGCAGTCCTACAGGGGCAACTAATGAAAAACTGTTTTTT
11 | . | TRBJ2-1 | TRBV5-1 | CASSFLDEQFF | TGCGCCAGCAGCTTCCTAGATGAGCAGTTCTTC